The clone carrying this T cell receptor beta chain was recorded a few times. Antigen unknown. The CDR3 contains 14 residues. CDR1 is SEHNR, CDR2 FQNEAQ, per germline (reference sequence). Trimming took off 0 bases at V and 6 bases at J, with 11 bases between the two ends. TCRdb reprocessed the 5' RACE reads with MiXCR, giving one entry per CDR3 protein. The top ten hold roughly 2.3% of the sample, which has roughly 60,000 distinct CDR3 sequences, about 25% seen once. Study observations and caveats: Tumor-infiltrating Treg TCR alpha and beta sequences overlapped most with tumor naive CD4+ T cells, then blood naive. Whole repertoires were not studied in the larger cohort, only one V-J beta rearrangement.

The sorted Tregs were CD4+CD25+CD127-/low cells. The rearrangement uses TRBV7-9 and TRBJ1-1, with a weak D call TRBD1 (5 bases). The sequencing sample was made of tumor-infiltrating Tregs sorted from the breast tumor. The TCR originated in a female donor with breast cancer. For the CDR3, the DNA is TGTGCCAGCAGCTTAGCGGTACCGGGGGCTGAAGCTTTCTTT. As protein: CASSLAVPGAEAFF.